The 25 T cell receptor beta chains below come from one sample, sequenced in a study of human T cells and chemical hapten exposure. TCRdb reanalysed the RACE reads using MiXCR and keeps one entry per CDR3 protein. The table includes approximately 81,000 distinct CDR3 sequences, about 9% detected once. Time point reported: healthy volunteer bleed at 6 weeks. The starting material, unfractionated whole blood, was used for total RNA extraction. The sample taken for sequencing was whole blood. Receptors were obtained from a male donor in good health. Some clones in this sample may be carry-over from other donors' samples.

Only a few counts were recorded for this clonotype. The rearrangement joins TRBV6-5 to TRBJ1-2; D is undetermined. Germline-derived CDR1 and CDR2 are MNHEY and SVGAGI. The CDR3 runs to 13 residues. Trimming cost V 5 bases and J 2 bases, with 9 bases left between them. The CDR3 nucleotides read TGTGCCAGCAGTCCCGGAGAGAACTATGGCTACACCTTC. Protein product: CASSPGENYGYTF.

The chain joins TRBV7-9 to TRBJ1-5; 8 nucleotides match TRBD1. CDR3 size: 17 residues. After removal of 0 bases from V and 2 bases from J, the junction contained 6 bases not matched to a gene. Germline V gene data show CDR1 as SEHNR and CDR2 as FQNEAQ (reference sequence). The CDR3 spells CASSLAPRGPRNQPQHF. The CDR3 DNA is TGTGCCAGCAGCTTAGCCCCCAGGGGGCCCCGCAATCAGCCCCAGCATTTT.

CDR3 in amino acids: CSVDGLRREASIGPDTQYF. The DNA of the CDR3 is TGCAGCGTTGATGGGCTTCGGCGGGAGGCCTCCATTGGGCCAGATACGCAGTATTTT. The genes are TRBV29-1 and TRBJ2-3; 8 positions agree with TRBD2. J lost 4 bases, V lost 3 bases, and 21 bases had no gene match. This CDR3 has 19 amino acids. Germline CDR1 and CDR2: SQVTM and ANQGSEA.

This rearrangement joins TRBV10-3 to TRBJ2-3; D possibly corresponds to TRBD2 (5 bases). Looked up from germline, CDR1 is ENHRY and CDR2 is SYGVKD. The CDR3 extends over 16 amino acids. V gave up 2 bases and J gave up 5 bases, with 17 bases separating them. The CDR3 DNA reads as TGTGCCATCAGTGAGGAGGGAGCGGACCCCCGAGATACGCAGTATTTT. The encoded protein is CAISEEGADPRDTQYF.

In this sample, this clonotype turned up a few times. The chain recombines TRBV20-1 with TRBJ1-5; D not certain. This CDR3 contains 16 residues. Germline V gene data show CDR1 as DFQATT and CDR2 as SNEGSKA (reference sequence). Trimming removed 3 bases from V and 7 bases from J, with 22 bases in between. In DNA form, the CDR3 reads TGCAGTGCTAGTAAGGACCCTTTCTTAGGAGGCCAGCCCCAGCATTTT. Translated: CSASKDPFLGGQPQHF.

This clonotype was observed a few times. The gene calls are TRBV5-1 and TRBJ2-3; possible D gene TRBD2, 5 bases. CDR3 length equals 13 residues. CDR1 and CDR2 (germline): SGHRS, YFSETQ. Trimming removed 4 bases at V and 4 bases at J, with 10 bases between. CDR3 loop: CASSERESDTQYF. The CDR3 DNA sequence: TGCGCCAGCAGCGAGAGGGAATCAGATACGCAGTATTTT.

The chain carries TRBV5-5 and TRBJ1-1; D not certain. The CDR3 is 13 residues long. V gave up 0 bases and J gave up 4 bases, with 7 bases separating them. Germline CDR1 is SGHKS and CDR2 is YYEKEE (reference sequence). The CDR3 sequence: CASSLEVITEAFF. Written as DNA, the CDR3 is TGTGCCAGCAGCTTGGAAGTTATCACTGAAGCTTTCTTT.

The sample holds a few counts of this clonotype. The chain employs TRBV27 and TRBJ2-7; D might be TRBD2 (5 bases). This CDR3 has 13 residues. V lost 5 bases and J 3 bases, leaving 11 bases between the germline ends. Per germline, CDR1 MNHEY and CDR2 SMNVEV (reference sequence). In DNA, the CDR3 is TGTGCCAGCAGTAGCGGAGGCCACTACGAGCAGTACTTC. Translation gives CASSSGGHYEQYF.

This chain connects TRBV13 to TRBJ1-1; 10 nucleotides align to TRBD1. The CDR3 runs to 15 residues. Germline-derived CDR1 and CDR2 are PRHDT and FYEKMQ (reference sequence). V gave up 5 bases and J gave up 4 bases; unmatched junction bases: 7. The CDR3 sequence: CASSKSWTGGTEAFF. The CDR3 DNA sequence: TGTGCCAGCAGCAAATCCTGGACAGGGGGCACTGAAGCTTTCTTT.

This clonotype was recorded a few times. This chain links TRBV15 with TRBJ2-1, with a possible D match to TRBD2 (6 bases). The germline V and J ends were trimmed by 1 base and 1 base, with 11 bases remaining between them. CDR3 length: 16 amino acids. CDR1 is LNHNV and CDR2 is YYDKDF in the germline V gene (reference sequence). This CDR3 is CATSRVTSSSYNEQFF. The CDR3 DNA follows: TGTGCCACCAGCAGAGTCACTAGCAGTTCCTACAATGAGCAGTTCTTC.

The chain joins TRBV18 to TRBJ2-1; possibly TRBD1 or TRBD2 for D (5 bases each). The CDR3 is 13 residues long. V lost 0 bases, J lost 6 bases, and 6 bases lay in between. The germline CDR1 and CDR2 sequences are KGHSH and LQKENI. The chain's CDR3 is CASSPPRGNEQFF. CDR3 nucleotide sequence: TGTGCCAGCTCACCACCGAGGGGCAATGAGCAGTTCTTC.

This clonotype was seen ten or more times. An end of the junction does not agree with germline; a read error may underlie this. V gene TRBV12-3 or TRBV12-4 combines with J gene TRBJ1-4; D not resolved. CDR3 size: 13 residues. The CDR3 coding sequence is TGTGCCAGCAGTCTAGCAACTAATGAAAAACTGTTTTTT. This codes for CASSLATNEKLFF.

This clonotype has more than one count but fewer than ten. This chain links TRBV27 with TRBJ2-7; TRBD2 aligns across 7 bases. V was clipped by 2 bases and J by 5 bases; unmatched bases: 3. CDR1 and CDR2 from the germline V gene are MNHEY and SMNVEV (reference sequence). CDR3 length: 13 residues. CDR3 sequence: CASSLAGVDEQYF. For the CDR3, the DNA is TGTGCCAGCAGTTTAGCGGGAGTAGACGAGCAGTACTTC.

In its sample, this clonotype was seen many times. V is TRBV7-2 and J is TRBJ2-3; 7 nucleotides line up with TRBD2. Trimming removed 4 bases from V and 3 bases from J; junction bases left unmatched: 4. CDR1 is SGHTA, CDR2 FQGNSA, per germline. The CDR3 contains 14 residues. CDR3 region: CASSSSGGTDTQYF. The CDR3 nucleotides read TGTGCCAGCAGCTCTAGCGGTGGTACAGATACGCAGTATTTT.

V is TRBV7-8 and J is TRBJ1-1, with 7 bases identical to TRBD1. This CDR3 region has 15 residues. With 6 bases clipped from V and 4 bases from J, the junction kept 11 bases outside the gene matches. The germline V gene encodes CDR1 SGHVS and CDR2 FQNEAQ. For the CDR3, the DNA is TGTGCCAGCAGTTTTAAGACAGGGACTATCACTGAAGCTTTCTTT. Protein: CASSFKTGTITEAFF.

The table lists this clonotype with a few counts. The gene calls are TRBV12-3 or TRBV12-4 and TRBJ2-5; 10 bases align to TRBD2. The CDR3 runs 14 residues. Losses at the gene ends were 6 bases for V and 2 bases for J; bases not matched to a gene: 3. The chain's CDR3 is CASSRTSGQETQYF. The CDR3 DNA is TGTGCCAGCAGCAGGACTAGCGGACAAGAGACCCAGTACTTC.

This clonotype appeared a few times. This rearrangement joins TRBV6-1 to TRBJ2-2, with TRBD2 as a possible D gene (5 bases). CDR1 is MNHNS, CDR2 SASEGT, per germline. CDR3 length equals 14 residues. The ends were cut back, 4 bases at V and 0 bases at J, with 6 bases in the middle. The CDR3 protein is CASSGAANTGELFF. CDR3 bases: TGTGCCAGCAGTGGAGCGGCGAACACCGGGGAGCTGTTTTTT.

This clonotype was picked up many times. The chain employs TRBV27 and TRBJ1-5; D is unresolved. The CDR3 sequence is 13 residues long. Trimming took 6 bases from V and 3 from J, leaving 9 bases between them. In germline, CDR1 is MNHEY, CDR2 SMNVEV (reference sequence). This CDR3 is CASSPSLNQPQHF. The CDR3 nucleotides read TGTGCCAGCAGCCCCAGTCTCAATCAGCCCCAGCATTTT.

There are many counts of this clonotype. CDR3 loop: CASSQDLDRGYGYTF. The CDR3 nucleotides are TGCGCCAGCAGCCAAGATTTGGACAGGGGCTATGGCTACACCTTC. V gene TRBV4-3 combines with J gene TRBJ1-2; 9 positions match TRBD1. Trimming removed 0 bases from V and 4 bases from J; junction bases left unmatched: 3. The CDR3 is 15 residues long. Germline V gene lookup returns CDR1 LGHNA and CDR2 YSLEER.

In this sample, this clonotype turned up many times. V and J are TRBV20-1 and TRBJ2-4, with D tentatively TRBD2 (6 bases). The CDR3 has 12 residues. Trimming pared 3 bases from V and 9 bases from J, leaving 12 bases between. CDR1 and CDR2 from the germline V gene are DFQATT and SNEGSKA (reference sequence). The CDR3 region is CSARDGGSIQYF. As DNA, the CDR3 is TGCAGTGCTAGGGATGGGGGGAGCATTCAGTACTTC.

CDR3 sequence (DNA): TGTGCCAGCAGTTACAACAAGTATTCTTCCTACGAGCAGTACTTC. Amino acid sequence: CASSYNKYSSYEQYF. The chain carries TRBV6-5 and TRBJ2-7; D unclear. V was cut by 2 bases and J by 1 base, with 12 bases left in between. Germline CDR1 is MNHEY and CDR2 is SVGAGI. CDR3 length: 15 residues.

This clonotype was detected ten times or more. V and J are TRBV28 and TRBJ1-5; 7 bases match TRBD1. The CDR3 loop spans 15 amino acids. Trimming at V came to 2 bases and at J to 4 bases, leaving 5 bases not matched to a gene. Germline-derived CDR1 and CDR2 are MDHEN and SYDVKM. The CDR3 region has the DNA TGTGCCAGCAGTTTACCCGGGACAGCTAATCAGCCCCAGCATTTT. Protein product: CASSLPGTANQPQHF.

This clonotype was counted at least ten times. V and J are TRBV7-9 and TRBJ2-5, with 7 bases aligning to TRBD1. Germline assignment: CDR1 SEHNR and CDR2 FQNEAQ (reference sequence). After removal of 5 bases from V and 2 bases from J, the junction contained 5 bases not matched to a gene. This CDR3 has 14 residues. The CDR3 reads CASSPDRAQETQYF. The CDR3 nucleotides read TGTGCCAGCAGCCCCGACAGGGCGCAAGAGACCCAGTACTTC.

This clonotype was seen repeatedly, ten times or more. This chain links TRBV4-2 with TRBJ1-1, with D perhaps matching TRBD1 (5 bases). V lost 1 base to trimming and J lost 2 bases, with 14 bases between them. The CDR3 sequence is 16 residues long. CDR1 and CDR2 from the germline V gene are LGHNA and YNFKEQ. The CDR3 coding sequence is TGTGCCAGCAGCCAAGGGAATCCAGGGCCCAACACTGAAGCTTTCTTT. It specifies CASSQGNPGPNTEAFF.

The rearrangement joins TRBV9 to TRBJ2-1; 11 bases fit TRBD2. Looked up from germline, CDR1 is SGDLS and CDR2 is YYNGEE. J gave up 14 bases and V 4 bases, and 11 bases lay outside the gene matches. CDR3 length equals 14 residues. The CDR3: CASSTQASGGPKFF. The CDR3 DNA is TGTGCCAGCAGCACACAGGCTAGCGGGGGGCCTAAGTTCTTC. Full variable domain (outside the CDR3, taken from reference TRBV9 and TRBJ2-1): DSGVTQTPKHLITATGQRVTLRCSPRSGDLSVYWYQQSLDQGLQFLIQYYNGEERAKGNILERFSAQQFPDLHSELNLSSLELGDSALYFCASSTQASGGPKFFGPGTRLTVL.